This T cell receptor (beta chain) emerged from a study of regulatory T cells in long-lasting Graves disease (dated by TCRdb to the early 2020s). Describing the broader study: Persistent Graves' disease meant more than 5 years of antithyroid drug treatment with TSH receptor autoantibodies that stayed positive. Persistent Graves' disease patients were compared with newly diagnosed Graves' disease patients by peripheral blood TCR sequencing and RNA sequencing. The study was registered as a clinical trial and conducted in China. A total of about 35 samples underwent TCR sequencing, from around 13 patients with persistent Graves' disease and some 20 patients with newly diagnosed Graves' disease. On average, persistent Graves' disease patients in the clinical cohort had been on antithyroid drugs for approximately ten years.

This specimen's time point label, interpreted: persistent/refractory GD, antithyroid drugs over 5 years with positive TRAb. RNA was extracted from PBMCs in TRIzol for both TCR sequencing and RNA sequencing. Graves' disease was diagnosed according to American Thyroid Association guidelines. Recruitment of patients was carried out at an endocrinology department in Xi'an, China. From each patient, about 8.9 milliliters of peripheral blood was collected into an EDTA anticoagulant tube. Ficoll Paque Plus density gradient separation was used to isolate PBMCs, and no further T cell sorting was done. An Agilent 2100 Bioanalyzer and agarose gel were used to check RNA quality, while a NanoDrop 2000 measured RNA concentration. Points on this clonotype: The target of this receptor is not known. No base qualities exist here, and no much larger clone lies one base off it.

To prepare the library, multiplex PCR was applied. The listed sequencing device is Illumina HiSeq 4000. TCR beta libraries were built with iRepertoire HTBI primers and Arm-PCR amplification of CDR3 regions. Before sequencing, the PCR products went through gel purification. The study's processing was this. Gene usage analysis of CDR3 amino acid clonotypes used the approximately 62 TRBV and around 13 TRBJ segments found across samples. Filtered high-quality paired reads were merged into contigs using COPE and FqMerger. Contigs were aligned with BLAST to IMGT TRBV, TRBD and TRBJ reference genes, and CDR3 was defined per IMGT. Highly expanded clones were defined as clonotypes with a frequency above 0.1%. Shannon entropy was used to measure repertoire diversity, and the Gini coefficient was used to measure V-J evenness. A clonotype was considered public if more than one individual shared it. TCRdb cleaned the public reads at Q25 with fastp, built clones with MiXCR and kept in-frame beta chains. CDR3 protein sequences are deduplicated, and each keeps its most common genes and DNA. The V and J calls were determined by TCRdb, not by the authors. This sample has some 470,000 distinct CDR3 sequences in its table, and roughly 21% of those were observed once. Clones ranked in the top ten supply around 7% of the sample.

The study at large found these results: As a limitation, the authors acknowledged that the small sample size may reduce accuracy. The study examined only peripheral blood because the primary lesion, thyroid tissue, could not be accessed. Compared with newly diagnosed patients, patients with persistent Graves' disease had lower TCR Shannon entropy and fewer highly expanded clones, which suggests clonal expansion. Only the TCR beta chain was sequenced and analyzed. More public clonotypes were shared among persistent patients (over 2,500) than among newly diagnosed patients (roughly 960).

The input for sequencing was peripheral blood mononuclear cells (PBMCs), taken when the disease was refractory, from a patient treated with antithyroid drugs. This receptor was obtained from a female donor with Graves disease.

The DNA sequence is TGTGCCAGCGCTTCCGGGACATCCTACGAGCAGTACTTC. Translated, it gives CASASGTSYEQYF. The receptor chain draws on TRBV6-1 and TRBJ2-7; TRBD1 is perhaps the D gene, given 6 matching bases. Based on the germline V gene, the CDR1 and CDR2 sequences are MNHNS and SASEGT. V and J are truncated by 8 bases and 1 base respectively, leaving an intervening sequence of 12 bases. The CDR3 numbers 13 residues from cysteine through phenylalanine. The retained sequence is limited to the CDR3, 39 bases, with the frame set at the first base.